Listed here are 5 T cell receptor beta chains from one sample, sequenced in a study of blood T cell repertoires in COVID-19. Assay: immunoSEQ multiplex PCR; the TCRdb copy retains only in-frame clones and omits some. The sample lists under 150,000 clones, around 85% occurring once. Sequencing was done on a sample of peripheral blood. The receptor source for this set is a woman aged 55-70 years with COVID-19, enrolled during active disease.

J is TRBJ1-1 and V is TRBV9; 7 nucleotides match TRBD1. The trim removed 4 bases at V and 3 bases at J, leaving 6 bases unmatched. The CDR3 is 14 residues long. Germline-derived CDR1 and CDR2 are SGDLS and YYNGEE. Written as DNA, the CDR3 is TGTGCCAGCAGCAGGAGGGGGCAGGACACTGAAGCTTTCTTT. Translated, it gives CASSRRGQDTEAFF. Full variable domain (remainder filled in from reference TRBV9 and TRBJ1-1): DSGVTQTPKHLITATGQRVTLRCSPRSGDLSVYWYQQSLDQGLQFLIQYYNGEERAKGNILERFSAQQFPDLHSELNLSSLELGDSALYFCASSRRGQDTEAFFGQGTRLTVV.

In its sample, this clone was seen once. The chain is built from TRBV19 and TRBJ2-1, with 11 bases identical to TRBD2. The CDR3 contains 15 residues. Germline-derived CDR1 and CDR2 are LNHDA and SQIVND (reference sequence). V shed 7 bases, J shed 9 bases, and the junction held 11 bases outside the gene matches. The CDR3 spells CASNVLSGGAVEQFF. DNA for the CDR3: TGTGCCAGTAACGTCCTTAGCGGGGGGGCGGTTGAGCAGTTCTTC.

This rearrangement joins TRBV19 to TRBJ2-3, with 9 bases aligning to TRBD2. The CDR3 covers 17 residues. The germline gives CDR1 LNHDA, CDR2 SQIVND (reference sequence). V was clipped by 8 bases and J by 0 bases; unmatched bases: 12. CDR3 sequence (DNA): TGTGCCAGTCAAAGGGAGCTAGCGGGGCCTAGCACAGATACGCAGTATTTT. This sequence encodes CASQRELAGPSTDTQYF.

V gene TRBV9 combines with J gene TRBJ2-3; a weak D match, TRBD2 (6 bases). The germline gives CDR1 SGDLS, CDR2 YYNGEE. CDR3 length equals 14 residues. The germline V and J ends were trimmed by 4 bases and 2 bases, with 11 bases remaining between them. The CDR3 sequence: CASSLSGTTDTQYF. The CDR3 nucleotides are TGTGCCAGCAGCCTTAGCGGCACCACAGATACGCAGTATTTT.

This chain connects TRBV10-2 to TRBJ2-1, with a weak D call TRBD1 (5 bases). Germline CDR1 WSHSY, CDR2 SAAADI. The CDR3 is 13 amino acids. Trimming took 6 bases from V and 5 from J, leaving 11 bases between them. The CDR3 region is CASSGLGHNEQFF. The CDR3 DNA sequence: TGCGCCAGCAGCGGGCTGGGGCACAATGAGCAGTTCTTC.